This T cell receptor (beta chain) was identified in a study of post-analysis software for immune sequencing data. Study context: Disease courses included relapsing-remitting, secondary progressive and progressive-relapsing multiple sclerosis. Study results and limitations: The study found significantly lower normalized Chao1 diversity in multiple sclerosis patients than in controls. The study found TRBV5-6, TRBV5-1 and TRBV20-1 among five or six TRBV segments more frequent in patients than controls.

CDR3 length: 13 residues. The V and J ends lost 4 bases and 4 bases respectively, with 11 bases between them. Germline CDR1 reads SGHAT; CDR2 reads FQNNGV. The library was made from cDNA and included unique molecular identifiers. T cells numbering roughly 0.95 to 11 million gave rise to a few hundred thousand cDNA molecules. TCRdb analysed the PCR reads with MiXCR anew, one entry per CDR3 protein. The repertoire holds approximately 400,000 distinct CDR3 sequences, roughly 35% seen once, with about an eighth in the top ten. A word on this clonotype: As yet, its antigen is unknown.

The clonotype comes from a girl aged 10 to 17 with multiple sclerosis. Sequencing was done on a sample of blood. The V call is TRBV11-2, the J call TRBJ2-7, with D tentatively TRBD1 (5 bases). Here the CDR3 reads CASSSIKGYEQYF. The CDR3, as DNA: TGTGCCAGCAGCTCGATTAAGGGGTACGAGCAGTACTTC.